This T cell receptor beta chain is from a study of control samples from healthy donors and cancer patients. TCRdb's table, derived via immunoSEQ multiplex PCR, lists solely in-frame clones and lacks some. The repertoire holds about 110,000 clones, roughly nine tenths seen once, with 4% to 4.5% in the top ten. As for this clone: A junction boundary mismatches the germline segment, possibly from a read error.

CDR3 length: 14 residues. Germline CDR1 SGHTA, CDR2 FQGNSA. The specimen was blood. The sequence was collected from a human donor in good health. The donor label of this sample is uncertain. The rearrangement links TRBV7-2 to TRBJ2-7; 11 nucleotides line up with TRBD2. CDR3 DNA sequence: TGTGCCAGCAGTTTAGCGGGGGGGCTTCACGAGCAGTACTTC. The encoded protein is CASSLAGGLHEQYF.